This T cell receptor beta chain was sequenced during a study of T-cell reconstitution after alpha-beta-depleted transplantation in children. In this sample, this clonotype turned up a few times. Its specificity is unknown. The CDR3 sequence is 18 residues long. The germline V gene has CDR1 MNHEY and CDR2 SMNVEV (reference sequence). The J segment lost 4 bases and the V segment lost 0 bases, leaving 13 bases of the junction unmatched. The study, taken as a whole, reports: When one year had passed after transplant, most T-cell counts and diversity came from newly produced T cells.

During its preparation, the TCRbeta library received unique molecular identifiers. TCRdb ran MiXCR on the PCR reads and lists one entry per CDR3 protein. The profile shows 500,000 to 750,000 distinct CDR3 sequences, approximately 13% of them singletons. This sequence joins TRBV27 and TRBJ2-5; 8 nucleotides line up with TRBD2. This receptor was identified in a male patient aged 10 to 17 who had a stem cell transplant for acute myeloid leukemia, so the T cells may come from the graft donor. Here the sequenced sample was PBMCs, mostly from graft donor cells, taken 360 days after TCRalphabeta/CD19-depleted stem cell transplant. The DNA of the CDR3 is TGTGCCAGCAGTTTATCCCTGCCCTTTCGGGAGGGCGGAGAGACCCAGTACTTC. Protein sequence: CASSLSLPFREGGETQYF.